This record covers a single T cell receptor beta chain. Antigen specificity is unknown. This sample was taken from a study of T cells in Graves' hyperthyroidism and ophthalmopathy. From RNA transcripts, TCR beta CDR3 regions were amplified. TCR CDR3 underwent first-round RT-PCR with the HTBI primer set. One entry per CDR3 protein, called by TCRdb with MiXCR from the multiplex PCR reads. Here the sample spans about 640,000 distinct CDR3 sequences, 20% being singletons. V was cut by 1 base and J by 8 bases, with 16 bases left in between. Germline CDR1 and CDR2: SGHAT and FQNNGV. The CDR3 runs to 15 residues. Findings and caveats of the study: In the analysis, a 13 V-J model separated ophthalmopathy from stable hyperthyroidism.

The sequenced sample was blood. This receptor was identified in a man aged 25-45 years with Graves' ophthalmopathy. The rearrangement joins TRBV11-2 to TRBJ2-3; D gene unclear. The CDR3 DNA reads TGTGCCAGCAGCTTAGGGGGTGGGCGTAGCCCTACGCAGTATTTT. Its translation: CASSLGGGRSPTQYF. The variable domain in full, with the rest retrieved from reference TRBV11-2 and TRBJ2-3, is EAGVAQSPRYKIIEKRQSVAFWCNPISGHATLYWYQQILGQGPKLLIQFQNNGVVDDSQLPKDRFSAERLKGVDSTLKIQPAKLEDSAVYLCASSLGGGRSPTQYFGPGTRLTVL.